Below are 32 T cell receptor beta chains sequenced from a single sample in a study of CD8 T cell repertoires and HIV-1 epitope variants. What these receptors recognize is not known. Sequencing used immunoSEQ multiplex PCR; TCRdb keeps in-frame clones, though not all of them. The data show thousands of clones, with more than 60% seen just once and roughly two fifths held by the top ten. The sequenced sample was cultured CD8+ T cells derived from PBMCs. All receptors derive from a male donor with HIV.

The chain carries TRBV9 and TRBJ2-1, with 9 positions matching TRBD1. Germline V CDR1 and CDR2: SGDLS, YYNGEE. The V segment lost 3 bases and the J segment 4 bases; nucleotides outside the gene matches: 8. The CDR3 has 16 amino acids. The CDR3 sequence is CASSATGTGIYNEQFF. In DNA form, the CDR3 reads TGTGCCAGCAGCGCGACCGGGACAGGGATTTACAATGAGCAGTTCTTC. The full variable domain, rest sourced from reference TRBV9 and TRBJ2-1, is DSGVTQTPKHLITATGQRVTLRCSPRSGDLSVYWYQQSLDQGLQFLIQYYNGEERAKGNILERFSAQQFPDLHSELNLSSLELGDSALYFCASSATGTGIYNEQFFGPGTRLTVL.

This clone was seen once. The chain joins TRBV4-1 to TRBJ2-7; a possible D gene is TRBD1 (5 bases). The CDR3 loop spans 14 amino acids. The germline V gene encodes CDR1 MGHRA and CDR2 YSYEKL. V shed 1 base and J shed 3 bases, with 10 bases lying between them. The CDR3 region has the DNA TGCGCCAGCAGCCAAGGACAGTTTGACTACGAGCAGTACTTC. This codes for CASSQGQFDYEQYF.

This clone has only a few counts. This chain connects TRBV2 to TRBJ1-5; D remains ambiguous. CDR1 and CDR2 (germline): SNHLY, FYNNEI. This CDR3 spans 14 amino acids. The germline V and J ends were trimmed by 1 base and 7 bases, with 11 bases remaining between them. The CDR3 DNA follows: TGTGCCAGCAGTGAAGTTGGGATGTGGCAGCCCCAGCATTTT. It codes for CASSEVGMWQPQHF.

This clone was seen a handful of times. The CDR3: CASSSQSPSSYEQYF. The CDR3 region has the DNA TGTGCCAGCAGTTCACAGAGCCCCAGCTCCTACGAGCAGTACTTC. The chain combines TRBV5-8 with TRBJ2-7; the D is unclear. Trimming removed 5 bases at V and 0 bases at J, with 15 bases between. Per germline, CDR1 SGHTS and CDR2 YDEGEE. CDR3 length: 15 amino acids.

The CDR3 DNA is TGTGCCAGCAGCATTCCCGGGATCGCCATCATCTACGAGCAGTACTTC. The encoded protein is CASSIPGIAIIYEQYF. The chain couples TRBV7-6 to TRBJ2-7, with D tentatively TRBD2 (5 bases). This CDR3 spans 16 amino acids. Germline CDR1 SGHVS, CDR2 FNYEAQ. Trimming removed 5 bases from V and 3 bases from J, with 20 bases in between.

This clone was detected only once. The rearrangement uses TRBV18 and TRBJ2-2; unclear D gene. CDR3 length: 12 residues. Trimming took 2 bases from V and 6 from J, leaving 4 bases between them. CDR1 is KGHSH and CDR2 is LQKENI in the germline V gene. The CDR3: CASSPGAGELFF. The CDR3 bases are TGTGCCAGCTCACCAGGCGCCGGGGAGCTGTTTTTT.

This chain connects TRBV6-5 to TRBJ2-7, with D perhaps TRBD1 (6 bases). Trimming removed 0 bases from V and 3 bases from J, with 6 bases in between. Looked up from germline, CDR1 is MNHEY and CDR2 is SVGAGI. The CDR3 totals 13 residues. The CDR3: CASSYSQGYEQYF. The CDR3 DNA follows: TGTGCCAGCAGTTACTCACAGGGCTACGAGCAGTACTTC.

The chain links TRBV5-6 to TRBJ1-1; D perhaps matches TRBD1 (5 bases). V was clipped by 4 bases and J by 4 bases, with 17 bases between them. CDR1 SGHDT and CDR2 YYEEEE come from the germline V gene. The CDR3 length is 15 residues. This CDR3 reads CASSPGGGDSTEAFF. In DNA form, the CDR3 reads TGTGCCAGCAGCCCGGGGGGAGGGGACTCCACTGAAGCTTTCTTT.

J is TRBJ1-1 and V is TRBV11-2; 9 bases map to TRBD1. Trimming removed 4 bases from V and 4 bases from J; junction bases left unmatched: 10. CDR3 length: 16 residues. CDR1 is SGHAT and CDR2 is FQNNGV in the germline V gene. CDR3 coding DNA: TGTGCCAGCAGCTCTCCCGGGGGGGGACAGGGCACTGAAGCTTTCTTT. Its translation is CASSSPGGGQGTEAFF.

The chain employs TRBV20-1 and TRBJ1-2, with D possibly being TRBD1 (5 bases). Germline V gives CDR1 DFQATT, CDR2 SNEGSKA (reference sequence). Trimming stripped 8 bases from V and 13 bases from J, with 11 bases between. This CDR3 has 8 amino acids. DNA for the CDR3: TGCAGTAGAAGGGGAGGCACCTTC. Protein: CSRRGGTF.

The CDR3 reads CASSTGIRNTEAFF. In DNA, the CDR3 is TGTGCCAGTAGTACAGGGATACGGAACACTGAAGCTTTCTTT. J is TRBJ1-1 and V is TRBV19, with D possibly matching TRBD1 (5 bases). With 4 bases removed from V and 1 base from J, the gap between germline ends came to 10 bases. Germline CDR1 LNHDA, CDR2 SQIVND (reference sequence). The CDR3 totals 14 residues. The whole variable domain, filled in from reference TRBV19 and TRBJ1-1, reads DGGITQSPKYLFRKEGQNVTLSCEQNLNHDAMYWYRQDPGQGLRLIYYSQIVNDFQKGDIAEGYSVSREKKESFPLTVTSAQKNPTAFYLCASSTGIRNTEAFFGQGTRLTVV.

CDR3 amino acids: CASSQEVGLQPQHF. The CDR3 region has the DNA TGCGCCAGCAGCCAAGAGGTAGGTCTGCAGCCCCAGCATTTT. The chain combines TRBV4-3 with TRBJ1-5; D gene uncertain. CDR3 length equals 14 residues. The germline V gene encodes CDR1 LGHNA and CDR2 YSLEER. The V and J ends lost 0 bases and 7 bases respectively, with 10 bases between them.

This chain uses TRBV7-3 with TRBJ2-2; no reliable D call. The germline gives CDR1 SGHTA, CDR2 FQGTGA. The CDR3 sequence is 13 residues long. V lost 8 bases, J lost 4 bases, and 11 bases lay in between. CDR3 bases: TGTGCCAGCCGTGTTTCGGGCACCGGGGAGCTGTTTTTT. The encoded protein is CASRVSGTGELFF.

The rearrangement uses TRBV9 and TRBJ1-2; weak D call: TRBD1 (5 bases). V was shortened by 1 base and J by 6 bases, with 10 bases between the two germline ends. The length of the CDR3 is 13 residues. Germline CDR1 SGDLS, CDR2 YYNGEE. CDR3 loop: CASSVPGGDGYTF. For the CDR3, the DNA is TGTGCCAGCAGCGTACCGGGGGGGGATGGCTACACCTTC.

This clone was recorded once. This chain connects TRBV7-9 to TRBJ2-1; maybe TRBD2 (6 bases). Germline values: CDR1 SEHNR, CDR2 FQNEAQ (reference sequence). The V and J ends lost 4 bases and 2 bases respectively, with 12 bases between them. The CDR3 spans 15 residues. The CDR3: CASSSTGTPYNEQFF. The CDR3 nucleotides read TGTGCCAGCAGCTCCACCGGGACTCCCTACAATGAGCAGTTCTTC.

This chain joins TRBV6-5 and TRBJ2-2, with D possibly being TRBD1 (5 bases). Germline V gene data show CDR1 as MNHEY and CDR2 as SVGAGI. This CDR3 is built from 14 residues. Trimming removed 5 bases from V and 6 bases from J, with 13 bases in between. The CDR3 DNA sequence: TGTGCCAGCAGTCAGACAGAATCCGCCGGGGAGCTGTTTTTT. The encoded protein is CASSQTESAGELFF.

This clone was counted a single time. The chain carries TRBV5-6 and TRBJ2-2; D remains unclear. In germline, CDR1 is SGHDT, CDR2 YYEEEE. CDR3 length equals 14 residues. The V end lost 0 bases, the J end lost 0 bases, and 3 bases lay between the germline ends. The CDR3 DNA reads as TGTGCCAGCAGCTTGGGGCCGAACACCGGGGAGCTGTTTTTT. Translation gives CASSLGPNTGELFF.

This clone came up a few times. The rearrangement links TRBV7-9 to TRBJ2-1; 10 bases match TRBD2. The length of the CDR3 is 17 residues. The trim removed 2 bases at V and 0 bases at J, leaving 4 bases unmatched. Germline CDR1 and CDR2: SEHNR and FQNEAQ (reference sequence). The DNA for the CDR3 is TGTGCCAGCAGCTTAATAGCGGGGGGTGGCTCCTACAATGAGCAGTTCTTC. Translation gives CASSLIAGGGSYNEQFF.

The chain has TRBV28 and TRBJ1-1; D ambiguous. Trimming took 8 bases from V and 2 from J, leaving 6 bases between them. The germline V gene encodes CDR1 MDHEN and CDR2 SYDVKM. This CDR3 has 11 residues. The CDR3 DNA sequence: TGTGCCAGCGAACTAAACACTGAAGCTTTCTTT. This translates into CASELNTEAFF.

V gene TRBV7-9 combines with J gene TRBJ2-7, with a possible D match to TRBD2 (6 bases). Germline loops: CDR1 SEHNR, CDR2 FQNEAQ (reference sequence). This CDR3 is built from 14 residues. The germline V and J ends were trimmed by 5 bases and 4 bases, with 15 bases remaining between them. CDR3 DNA: TGTGCCAGCAGCGACGGGGACTTACTTTACGAGCAGTACTTC. Translation gives CASSDGDLLYEQYF.

This chain joins TRBV5-6 and TRBJ2-1; 14 bases are a match to TRBD2. This CDR3 is built from 15 residues. Trimming cost V 4 bases and J 9 bases; bases outside gene matches: 6. Germline V gives CDR1 SGHDT, CDR2 YYEEEE. CDR3 in amino acids: CASSTGLAGASEQFF. The CDR3 DNA sequence: TGTGCCAGCAGCACGGGACTAGCGGGAGCTAGTGAGCAGTTCTTC. The full variable domain, its missing parts supplied by reference TRBV5-6 and TRBJ2-1, is DAGVTQSPTHLIKTRGQQVTLRCSPKSGHDTVSWYQQALGQGPQFIFQYYEEEERQRGNFPDRFSGHQFPNYSSELNVNALLLGDSALYLCASSTGLAGASEQFFGPGTRLTVL.

The chain uses TRBV28 and TRBJ1-6, with 7 bases lining up with TRBD1. V was pared by 6 bases and J by 10 bases, with 9 bases of the junction left unmatched. Germline values: CDR1 MDHEN, CDR2 SYDVKM. This CDR3 is 14 amino acids long. This CDR3 is CASRDGQARSPLHF. In DNA, the CDR3 is TGTGCCAGCAGGGATGGACAGGCGCGGTCACCCCTCCACTTT.

The chain uses TRBV5-6 and TRBJ2-3, with a weak D call TRBD1 (6 bases). This CDR3 spans 18 amino acids. Trimming cost V 4 bases and J 2 bases, with 23 bases left between them. Germline assignment: CDR1 SGHDT and CDR2 YYEEEE. CDR3 region: CASSLWLRGGYFTDTQYF. CDR3 bases: TGTGCCAGCAGCCTATGGCTCAGAGGGGGATATTTCACAGATACGCAGTATTTT.

The chain links TRBV5-1 to TRBJ2-7, with 11 nucleotides matching TRBD1. Per the germline V gene, CDR1 is SGHRS and CDR2 is YFSETQ. The CDR3 runs 16 residues. With V trimmed by 0 bases and J by 6 bases, 8 bases remained unmatched. CDR3 nucleotide sequence: TGCGCCAGCAGCTTGGATGGGGACAGGGGGTTGGGCGAGCAGTACTTC. The encoded protein is CASSLDGDRGLGEQYF.

The chain recombines TRBV2 with TRBJ1-5; D possibly corresponds to TRBD1 (6 bases). V lost 0 bases and J 5 bases, leaving 17 bases between the germline ends. CDR3 length: 17 residues. Germline V gene data show CDR1 as SNHLY and CDR2 as FYNNEI. This CDR3 is CASSEAGGGLDYQPQHF. CDR3 sequence (DNA): TGTGCCAGCAGTGAAGCAGGGGGGGGCCTCGATTATCAGCCCCAGCATTTT. Complete variable domain (other parts from reference TRBV2 and TRBJ1-5): EPEVTQTPSHQVTQMGQEVILRCVPISNHLYFYWYRQILGQKVEFLVSFYNNEISEKSEIFDDQFSVERPDGSNFTLKIRSTKLEDSAMYFCASSEAGGGLDYQPQHFGDGTRLSIL.

This clone has a handful of counts. The chain links TRBV7-8 to TRBJ2-7; no reliable D call. The germline V and J ends were trimmed by 6 bases and 6 bases, with 15 bases remaining between them. Germline lookup yields CDR1 SGHVS and CDR2 FQNEAQ. This CDR3 is built from 13 residues. The DNA for the CDR3 is TGTGCCAGCAGGCCACCGAGATGGAGCGAGCAGTACTTC. Protein product: CASRPPRWSEQYF.

The table lists this clone with a few counts. The V call is TRBV19, the J call TRBJ2-7; D may correspond to TRBD1 or TRBD2 (6 bases each). This CDR3 has 16 residues. Germline CDR1 reads LNHDA; CDR2 reads SQIVND (reference sequence). The V end was cut by 9 bases, the J end by 2 bases, with 23 bases between. In DNA form, the CDR3 reads TGTGCCAGCCCCTGGGGGGAACACAGGGATCCCTACGAGCAGTACTTC. The encoded protein is CASPWGEHRDPYEQYF.

The chain links TRBV5-6 to TRBJ2-1; either TRBD1 or TRBD2 may supply D (7 bases each). CDR3 length: 16 amino acids. Germline values: CDR1 SGHDT, CDR2 YYEEEE. V lost 4 bases and J lost 0, with 14 bases in between. The CDR3 loop reads CASSLAGGGSYNEQFF. The DNA for the CDR3 is TGTGCCAGCAGCCTGGCAGGGGGGGGCTCCTACAATGAGCAGTTCTTC.

This sequence joins TRBV5-1 and TRBJ2-2, with unresolved D. The CDR3 spans 12 residues. Germline V gene sequence: CDR1 SGHRS, CDR2 YFSETQ. V gave up 1 base and J gave up 6 bases, with 4 bases separating them. This chain's CDR3 is CASSLSPGELFF. CDR3 in DNA: TGCGCCAGCAGCTTGTCCCCCGGGGAGCTGTTTTTT.

The V and J genes are TRBV5-6 and TRBJ2-3; 12 nucleotides line up with TRBD2. The CDR3 extends over 19 amino acids. Per germline, CDR1 SGHDT and CDR2 YYEEEE. The V and J ends lost 3 bases and 2 bases, in that order; junction bases with no gene match: 13. Here the CDR3 DNA reads TGTGCCAGCAGCTCTCCGACATCGACTAGCGGGAGCCTCACAGATACGCAGTATTTT. Its translation: CASSSPTSTSGSLTDTQYF.

Here the CDR3 reads CASSPTGTGELFF. The CDR3 coding sequence is TGTGCCAGCAGCCCGACTGGCACCGGGGAGCTGTTTTTT. J is TRBJ2-2 and V is TRBV7-3; D gene unclear. CDR1 SGHTA and CDR2 FQGTGA come from the germline V gene. This CDR3 has 13 residues. V was clipped by 5 bases and J by 4 bases, with 8 bases between them.

The V and J genes are TRBV6-4 and TRBJ1-5, with D tentatively TRBD1 (5 bases). The CDR3 is made up of 14 amino acids. V lost 10 bases to trimming and J lost 0 bases, with 13 bases between them. Germline CDR1 is MRHNA and CDR2 is SNTAGT. CDR3: CAKGKGHSNQPQHF. In DNA, the CDR3 is TGTGCCAAGGGTAAGGGGCATAGCAATCAGCCCCAGCATTTT.